These T cell receptor beta chains were read from a single sample in a study of cytomegalovirus exposure and HLA in healthy donors. The data were produced by immunoSEQ multiplex PCR, yet TCRdb's version contains in-frame clones alone and is incomplete. The sample has over 200,000 clones; 70% to 85% are singletons. Material: PBMCs. Every receptor here comes from a woman in her sixties in good health and CMV-seropositive. CDR3s include the opening cysteine and the closing phenylalanine or tryptophan. D genes are given only for firm matches. Only part of the rows carry a size: once, few, many, or a class if the clone is expanded.

J gene	V gene	clone size	D gene	CDR3 DNA	CDR3 protein
TRBJ2-1	TRBV11-3	-	TRBD2	TGTGCCAGCAGCCCCCGTCTAGCGGGAGGGGCAAATGAGCAGTTCTTC	CASSPRLAGGANEQFF
TRBJ1-3	TRBV27	-	-	TGTGCCAGCAGTTATCAGGGGATCCCTGGAAACACCATATATTTT	CASSYQGIPGNTIYF
TRBJ2-7	TRBV13	-	-	TGTGCCAGCAGCTTTAGTCCTATGCCCTACGAGCAGTACTTC	CASSFSPMPYEQYF
TRBJ1-4	TRBV18	-	-	TGTGCCAGCTCAGGGGGGAGGAATGAAAAACTGTTTTTT	CASSGGRNEKLFF
TRBJ2-3	TRBV7-9	-	TRBD1	TGTGCCAGCAGCTTAGTGGGGACAGACACAGATACGCAGTATTTT	CASSLVGTDTDTQYF
TRBJ1-1	TRBV29-1	-	-	TGCAGCGTTGAAGAGCCCATGGGGGCGCGGATGAACACTGAAGCTTTCTTT	CSVEEPMGARMNTEAFF
TRBJ2-1	TRBV5-6	-	TRBD2	TGTGCCAGCAGCCTGGACGAGCTAGCGGGTACTGAGCAGTTCTTC	CASSLDELAGTEQFF
TRBJ1-2	TRBV19	once	TRBD1	TGTGCCAGTAGTCGACAGGGGGCGCGTCTATATGGCTACACCTTC	CASSRQGARLYGYTF
TRBJ2-3	TRBV7-2	-	TRBD2	TGTGCCAGCAGCCGCGTGAGCGGGGCAGATACGCAGTATTTT	CASSRVSGADTQYF
TRBJ2-3	TRBV5-4	-	TRBD2	TGTGCCAGCAGCTTGGTCCTAGCGGGATTCACAGATACGCAGTATTTT	CASSLVLAGFTDTQYF
TRBJ1-1	TRBV30	-	-	TGTGCCTGGAGTGTACGGGGATACCCTGAAGCTTTCTTT	CAWSVRGYPEAFF
TRBJ1-2	TRBV10-2	-	TRBD1	TGCGCCAGCACCGGACAGGGGTTGGAAGATGGCTACACCTTC	CASTGQGLEDGYTF
TRBJ1-2	TRBV11-2	-	-	TGTGCCAGCAGCTGGGCAGGGGATGGCTACACCTTC	CASSWAGDGYTF
TRBJ1-1	TRBV7-9	-	-	TGTGCCAGCCTTTTCACCGGGGGGACTGAAGCTTTCTTT	CASLFTGGTEAFF
TRBJ2-7	TRBV7-2	-	-	TGTGCCAGCAGCTTCTCTCAGGTTTCCTACGAGCAGTACTTC	CASSFSQVSYEQYF
TRBJ2-4	TRBV2	-	TRBD2	TGTGCCAGCAGTCCGTTAGCGGGGAGAGCCAAAAACATTCAGTACTTC	CASSPLAGRAKNIQYF
TRBJ2-7	TRBV10-3	-	TRBD1	TGTGCCATCACCCGGGACAGGGACCCATCCTACGAGCAGTACTTC	CAITRDRDPSYEQYF
TRBJ1-2	TRBV7-9	-	-	TGTGCCAGCAGCCGTCAGGACTATGGCTACACCTTC	CASSRQDYGYTF
TRBJ1-5	TRBV6-6	once	TRBD1	TGTGCCAGCAATGGACAGGGTCCCCATCAGCCCCAGCATTTT	CASNGQGPHQPQHF
TRBJ2-7	TRBV11-1	-	-	TGTGCCAGCAGCTTTTCAGCGGACCCTTACGAGCAGTACTTC	CASSFSADPYEQYF
TRBJ2-2	TRBV28	few	TRBD1	TGTGCCAGCTGGGGACAGGGAGTAACCGGGGAGCTGTTTTTT	CASWGQGVTGELFF
TRBJ2-7	TRBV5-1	-	TRBD2	TGCGCCAGCAGCTTGGCTGCCGGGTCCTCTTGGGGGGGGCAGTACTTC	CASSLAAGSSWGGQYF
TRBJ2-7	TRBV6-1	once	TRBD2	TGTGCCAGCAGTGACAAACTAGCGGGAGGGCCGGACGAGCAGTACTTC	CASSDKLAGGPDEQYF
TRBJ2-2	TRBV27	-	TRBD1	TGTGCCAGCAGTTCGACCCCCGGACAGGGGGCGCGAAACACCGGGGAGCTGTTTTTT	CASSSTPGQGARNTGELFF
TRBJ2-7	TRBV27	-	TRBD2	TGTGCCAGCACCGGGACTAGCTTCGAGCAGTACTTC	CASTGTSFEQYF
TRBJ1-2	TRBV23-1	-	TRBD1	TGCGCCAGCAGGCAGGGGGGAGGCTACACCTTC	CASRQGGGYTF